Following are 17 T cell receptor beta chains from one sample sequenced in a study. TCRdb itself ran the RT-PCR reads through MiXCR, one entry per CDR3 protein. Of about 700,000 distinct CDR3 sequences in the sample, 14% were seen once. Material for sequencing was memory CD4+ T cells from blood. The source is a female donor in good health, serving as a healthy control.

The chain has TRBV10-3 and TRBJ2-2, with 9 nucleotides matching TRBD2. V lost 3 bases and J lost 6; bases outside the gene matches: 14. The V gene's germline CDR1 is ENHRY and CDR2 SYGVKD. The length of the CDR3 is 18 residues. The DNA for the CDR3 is TGTGCCATCAGTGACGGTAGCGGGAGAGGCCGGGTGGCCGGGGAGCTGTTTTTT. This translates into CAISDGSGRGRVAGELFF.

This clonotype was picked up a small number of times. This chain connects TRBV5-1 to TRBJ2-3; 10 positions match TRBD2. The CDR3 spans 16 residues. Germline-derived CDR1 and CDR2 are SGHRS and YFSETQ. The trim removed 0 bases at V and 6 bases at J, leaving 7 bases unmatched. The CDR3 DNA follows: TGCGCCAGCAGCTTGGCCCTAGCGGGAGTGGCGGATACGCAGTATTTT. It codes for CASSLALAGVADTQYF. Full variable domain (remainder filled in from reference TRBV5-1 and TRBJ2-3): KAGVTQTPRYLIKTRGQQVTLSCSPISGHRSVSWYQQTPGQGLQFLFEYFSETQRNKGNFPGRFSGRQFSNSRSEMNVSTLELGDSALYLCASSLALAGVADTQYFGPGTRLTVL.

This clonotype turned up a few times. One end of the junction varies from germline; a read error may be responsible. CDR3 sequence (DNA): TGTGCCAGCAGTTACGACTTTGGAGACACCATATATTTT. It is translated as CASSYDFGDTIYF. This chain connects TRBV6-2 or TRBV6-3 to TRBJ1-3, with D uncertain. This CDR3 contains 13 residues. The germline V gene encodes CDR1 MNHEY and CDR2 SVGEGT.

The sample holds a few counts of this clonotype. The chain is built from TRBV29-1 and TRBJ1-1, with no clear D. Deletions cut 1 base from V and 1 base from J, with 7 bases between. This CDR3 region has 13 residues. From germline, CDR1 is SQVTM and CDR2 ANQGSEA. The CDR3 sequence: CSVEVPPNTEAFF. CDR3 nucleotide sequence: TGCAGCGTTGAAGTCCCCCCGAACACTGAAGCTTTCTTT.

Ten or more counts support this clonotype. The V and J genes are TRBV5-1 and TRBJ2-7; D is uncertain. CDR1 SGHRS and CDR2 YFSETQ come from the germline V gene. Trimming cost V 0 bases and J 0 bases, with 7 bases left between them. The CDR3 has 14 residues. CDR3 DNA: TGCGCCAGCAGCTTGGATAGGAGCTCCTACGAGCAGTACTTC. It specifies CASSLDRSSYEQYF.

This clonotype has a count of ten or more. CDR3 nucleotides: TGCGCCAGCAGTCAAGCGGGGGGCTACAATGAGCAGTTCTTC. This codes for CASSQAGGYNEQFF. The chain links TRBV10-2 to TRBJ2-1; 9 nucleotides align to TRBD2. The CDR3 is made up of 14 amino acids. J was trimmed by 3 bases and V by 5 bases; bases with no gene match: 2. Per germline, CDR1 WSHSY and CDR2 SAAADI.

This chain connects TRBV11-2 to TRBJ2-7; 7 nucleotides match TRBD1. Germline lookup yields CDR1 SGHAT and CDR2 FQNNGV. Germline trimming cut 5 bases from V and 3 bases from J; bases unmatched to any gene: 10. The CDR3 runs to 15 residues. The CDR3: CASSPGGSQGYEQYF. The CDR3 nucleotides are TGTGCCAGCAGCCCAGGGGGTAGCCAGGGCTACGAGCAGTACTTC.

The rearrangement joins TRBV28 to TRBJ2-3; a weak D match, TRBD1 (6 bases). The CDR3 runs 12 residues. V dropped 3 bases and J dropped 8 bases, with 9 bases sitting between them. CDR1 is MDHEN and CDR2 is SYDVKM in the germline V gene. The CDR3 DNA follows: TGTGCCAGCAGTTTTAGAGGGGGTACGCAGTATTTT. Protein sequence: CASSFRGGTQYF.

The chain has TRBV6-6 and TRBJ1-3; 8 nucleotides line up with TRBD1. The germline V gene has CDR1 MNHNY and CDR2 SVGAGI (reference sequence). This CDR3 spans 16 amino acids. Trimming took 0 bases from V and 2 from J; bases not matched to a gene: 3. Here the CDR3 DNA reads TGTGCCAGCAGTTACTCCCAGACAGGGGCTGGAAACACCATATATTTT. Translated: CASSYSQTGAGNTIYF.

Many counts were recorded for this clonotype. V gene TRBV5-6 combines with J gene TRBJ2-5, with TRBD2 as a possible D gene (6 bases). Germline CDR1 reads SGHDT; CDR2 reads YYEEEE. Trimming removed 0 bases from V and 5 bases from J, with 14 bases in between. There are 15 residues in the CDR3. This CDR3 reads CASSLGAGGRETQYF. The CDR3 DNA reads TGTGCCAGCAGCTTGGGGGCCGGAGGGCGGGAGACCCAGTACTTC.

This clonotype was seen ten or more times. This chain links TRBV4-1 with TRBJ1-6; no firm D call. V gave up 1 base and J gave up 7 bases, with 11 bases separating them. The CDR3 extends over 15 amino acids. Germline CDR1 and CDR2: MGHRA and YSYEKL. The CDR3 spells CASSQVGIGNSPLHF. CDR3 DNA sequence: TGCGCCAGCAGCCAAGTCGGGATAGGGAATTCACCCCTCCACTTT.

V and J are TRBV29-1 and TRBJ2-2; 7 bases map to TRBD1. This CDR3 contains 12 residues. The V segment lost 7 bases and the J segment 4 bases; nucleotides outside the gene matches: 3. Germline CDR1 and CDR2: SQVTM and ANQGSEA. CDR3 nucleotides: TGCAGCGGGGGACAGTCCACCGGGGAGCTGTTTTTT. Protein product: CSGGQSTGELFF.

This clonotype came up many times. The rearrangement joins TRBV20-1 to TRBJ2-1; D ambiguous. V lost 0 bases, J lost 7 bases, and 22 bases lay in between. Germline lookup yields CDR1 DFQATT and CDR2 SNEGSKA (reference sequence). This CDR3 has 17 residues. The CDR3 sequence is CSARDLGRVRRRNEQFF. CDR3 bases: TGCAGTGCTAGAGATTTAGGCAGAGTTAGGAGAAGGAATGAGCAGTTCTTC.

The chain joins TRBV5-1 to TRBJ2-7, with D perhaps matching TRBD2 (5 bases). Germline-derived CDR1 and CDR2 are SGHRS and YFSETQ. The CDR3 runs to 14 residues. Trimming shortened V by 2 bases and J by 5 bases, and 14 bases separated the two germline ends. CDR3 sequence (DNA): TGCGCCAGCAGCTTAAACCAAACTAGGGACGAGCAGTACTTC. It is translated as CASSLNQTRDEQYF. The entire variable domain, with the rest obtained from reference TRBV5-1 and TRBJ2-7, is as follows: KAGVTQTPRYLIKTRGQQVTLSCSPISGHRSVSWYQQTPGQGLQFLFEYFSETQRNKGNFPGRFSGRQFSNSRSEMNVSTLELGDSALYLCASSLNQTRDEQYFGPGTRLTVT.

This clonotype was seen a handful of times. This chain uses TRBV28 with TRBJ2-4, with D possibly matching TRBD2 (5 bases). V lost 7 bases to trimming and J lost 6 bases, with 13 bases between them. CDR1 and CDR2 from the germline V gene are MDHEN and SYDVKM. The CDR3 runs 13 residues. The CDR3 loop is CASTRGTLNIQYF. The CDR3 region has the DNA TGTGCCAGCACTCGGGGTACCTTAAACATTCAGTACTTC.

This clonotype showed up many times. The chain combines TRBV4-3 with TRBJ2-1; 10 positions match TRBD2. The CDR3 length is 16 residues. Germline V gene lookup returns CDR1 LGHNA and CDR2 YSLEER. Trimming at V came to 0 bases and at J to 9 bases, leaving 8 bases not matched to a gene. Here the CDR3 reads CASSQERTSGVFEQFF. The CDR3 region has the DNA TGCGCCAGCAGCCAAGAGCGAACTAGCGGGGTTTTTGAGCAGTTCTTC.

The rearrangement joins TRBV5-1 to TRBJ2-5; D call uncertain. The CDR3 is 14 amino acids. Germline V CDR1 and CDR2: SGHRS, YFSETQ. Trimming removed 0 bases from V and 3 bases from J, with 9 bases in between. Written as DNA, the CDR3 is TGCGCCAGCAGCTTGGGAGGTAGTGAAGAGACCCAGTACTTC. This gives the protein CASSLGGSEETQYF.